This T cell receptor (beta chain) was obtained from a study of T cell responses to AZD1222 COVID-19 vaccine. Study results and limitations: Clonal diversity was possibly underestimated, and the donors were mostly white British, with more females.

Some clones are missing from TCRdb's copy, which holds only in-frame ones; the method was immunoSEQ multiplex PCR. The data hold some 92,000 clones, with around 89% observed a single time. Trimming took 4 bases from V and 2 from J; bases not matched to a gene: 11. The CDR3 loop spans 17 amino acids. In germline, CDR1 is SGHRS, CDR2 YFSETQ. Notes on this clone: Its antigen is undetermined.

This receptor was obtained from an adult in good health. V and J are TRBV5-1 and TRBJ2-3; 9 bases are shared with TRBD2. The sequencing used peripheral blood, collected on day 0 of AZD1222 vaccination. This CDR3 reads CASSPGLAQSHTDTQYF. CDR3 DNA sequence: TGCGCCAGCAGCCCCGGACTAGCGCAATCTCACACAGATACGCAGTATTTT.